The 24 T cell receptor beta chains below all came from one sample that was sequenced in a study of cytomegalovirus exposure and HLA in healthy donors. PCR amplification relied on 60 Vbeta primers (plus 13 Jbeta primers). TCRdb keeps only in-frame clones here, not all; method: immunoSEQ multiplex PCR. The data show 30,000 to 40,000 clones, with approximately 70% seen just once and approximately 7% held by the top ten. Sequencing used PBMCs. These receptor sequences come from a man younger than 40 in good health and CMV-seronegative.

This clone has only a few counts. V gene TRBV5-1 combines with J gene TRBJ1-3; D is ambiguous. Trimming took off 3 bases at V and 2 bases at J, with 9 bases between the two ends. Germline V CDR1 and CDR2: SGHRS, YFSETQ. CDR3 size: 14 residues. CDR3 residues: CASSSTAAGNTIYF. The CDR3, as DNA: TGCGCCAGCAGCTCGACCGCGGCTGGAAACACCATATATTTT.

J is TRBJ1-2 and V is TRBV4-3; TRBD1 is a possible D gene (5 bases). CDR1 is LGHNA, CDR2 YSLEER, per germline. Trimming took off 3 bases at V and 2 bases at J, with 19 bases between the two ends. CDR3 length: 17 amino acids. The CDR3 region has the DNA TGCGCCAGCAGCCACGAGGGAGGGGCCTCCTCCAACTATGGCTACACCTTC. Translated, it gives CASSHEGGASSNYGYTF.

The CDR3 nucleotides are TGCAGCGTTGAGGAACAGGGGCTGGAGACCCAGTACTTC. Residues: CSVEEQGLETQYF. The chain employs TRBV29-1 and TRBJ2-5, with 7 positions matching TRBD1. Losses at the gene ends were 3 bases for V and 5 bases for J; bases not matched to a gene: 6. Per germline, CDR1 SQVTM and CDR2 ANQGSEA. The CDR3 spans 13 residues.

This clone has just a few counts. The gene calls are TRBV5-6 and TRBJ1-2, with D unclear. The germline V gene encodes CDR1 SGHDT and CDR2 YYEEEE. The CDR3 runs to 16 residues. V was trimmed by 0 bases and J by 4 bases, leaving 16 bases between them. The CDR3 nucleotides are TGTGCCAGCAGCTTGGGGCGTGGAGGTCGTACCTATGGCTACACCTTC. Protein sequence: CASSLGRGGRTYGYTF.

The gene calls are TRBV11-3 and TRBJ2-1, with no clear D. The CDR3 sequence is 14 residues long. Per the germline V gene, CDR1 is SGHNT and CDR2 is YENEEA. The V and J ends lost 3 bases and 3 bases respectively, with 9 bases between them. The CDR3 sequence is CASSFPGRYNEQFF. In DNA form, the CDR3 reads TGTGCCAGCAGCTTTCCTGGGCGCTACAATGAGCAGTTCTTC.

The rearrangement joins TRBV19 to TRBJ2-2; 11 positions agree with TRBD1. Germline CDR1 reads LNHDA; CDR2 reads SQIVND (reference sequence). The V segment lost 5 bases and the J segment 7 bases; nucleotides outside the gene matches: 6. The CDR3 loop spans 15 amino acids. The DNA for the CDR3 is TGTGCCAGTAGTTACCGGGACAGGGGGTTCGGGGAGCTGTTTTTT. Translation gives CASSYRDRGFGELFF.

The genes are TRBV5-1 and TRBJ1-2; 8 bases are a match to TRBD1. Germline V CDR1 and CDR2: SGHRS, YFSETQ. The CDR3 sequence is 14 residues long. Trimming took 4 bases from V and 4 from J; bases not matched to a gene: 6. CDR3 in DNA: TGCGCCAGCAGCGGGGACAGGAACCCCTATGGCTACACCTTC. Its translation is CASSGDRNPYGYTF. Together with reference TRBV5-1 and TRBJ1-2, the CDR3 gives the full variable domain: KAGVTQTPRYLIKTRGQQVTLSCSPISGHRSVSWYQQTPGQGLQFLFEYFSETQRNKGNFPGRFSGRQFSNSRSEMNVSTLELGDSALYLCASSGDRNPYGYTFGSGTRLTVV.

This clone has a handful of counts. The chain carries TRBV7-8 and TRBJ1-1; D is possibly TRBD1 (6 bases). From germline, CDR1 is SGHVS and CDR2 FQNEAQ. The CDR3 totals 12 residues. Trimming removed 3 bases from V and 10 bases from J, with 12 bases in between. CDR3 residues: CASSFTRGGAFF. The CDR3 nucleotides are TGTGCCAGCAGCTTCACGCGAGGGGGAGCTTTCTTT.

J is TRBJ1-2 and V is TRBV5-4; 7 positions agree with TRBD1. V lost 5 bases to trimming and J lost 2 bases; unmatched junction nucleotides: 6. Germline V CDR1 and CDR2: SGHNT, YYREEE (reference sequence). The CDR3 is made up of 14 amino acids. CDR3 in amino acids: CASRSIQGNYGYTF. The CDR3 DNA follows: TGTGCCAGCAGGAGCATACAGGGGAACTATGGCTACACCTTC.

As DNA, the CDR3 is TGTGCCAGCAGCCAGTCGGCCACGCGGGGCTACACCTTC. It specifies CASSQSATRGYTF. This rearrangement joins TRBV5-6 to TRBJ1-2; D is unresolved. The CDR3 consists of 13 residues. Germline V CDR1 and CDR2: SGHDT, YYEEEE. V gave up 4 bases and J gave up 8 bases, with 15 bases separating them.

The chain is built from TRBV7-2 and TRBJ1-6, with D unresolved. The germline V gene encodes CDR1 SGHTA and CDR2 FQGNSA. V was cut by 1 base and J by 7 bases, with 8 bases left in between. This CDR3 region has 14 residues. The CDR3, as DNA: TGTGCCAGCAGCTTAGATTTGAGGAATTCACCCCTCCACTTT. Protein: CASSLDLRNSPLHF.

This clone was picked up a small number of times. CDR3 loop: CSVVAGVSYNEQFF. CDR3 bases: TGCAGCGTGGTAGCGGGAGTATCCTACAATGAGCAGTTCTTC. This chain connects TRBV29-1 to TRBJ2-1, with TRBD2 matching 9 bases. The V gene's germline CDR1 is SQVTM and CDR2 ANQGSEA. Trimming removed 6 bases from V and 1 base from J; junction bases left unmatched: 4. The CDR3 sequence is 14 residues long.

V and J are TRBV5-1 and TRBJ1-1; D might be TRBD1 (6 bases). The CDR3 spans 14 residues. V dropped 3 bases and J dropped 0 bases, with 9 bases sitting between them. The germline gives CDR1 SGHRS, CDR2 YFSETQ. In DNA, the CDR3 is TGCGCCAGCAGCTACGACAGGATGAACACTGAAGCTTTCTTT. Protein product: CASSYDRMNTEAFF.

The chain joins TRBV28 to TRBJ2-2, with 10 bases fitting TRBD2. V was clipped by 5 bases and J by 5 bases; unmatched bases: 5. Germline V gene sequence: CDR1 MDHEN, CDR2 SYDVKM. The CDR3 covers 15 residues. CDR3 amino acids: CASSPGLALTGELFF. The CDR3 nucleotides read TGTGCCAGCAGTCCGGGACTAGCGTTAACCGGGGAGCTGTTTTTT.

The chain couples TRBV10-2 to TRBJ2-6; D gene ambiguous. V was shortened by 4 bases and J by 4 bases, with 8 bases between the two germline ends. The CDR3 loop spans 14 amino acids. CDR1 WSHSY and CDR2 SAAADI come from the germline V gene. CDR3 sequence (DNA): TGCGCCAGCAGTGGCCCGACAGGGGCCAACGTCCTGACTTTC. It yields the protein CASSGPTGANVLTF.

The chain recombines TRBV10-3 with TRBJ2-3, with TRBD2 as a possible D gene (6 bases). CDR1 and CDR2 (germline): ENHRY, SYGVKD. CDR3 length: 13 amino acids. CDR3 protein: CVPGGARTDTQYF. The CDR3 DNA reads as TGTGTACCCGGCGGGGCCCGCACAGATACGCAGTATTTT.

This sequence joins TRBV18 and TRBJ1-2, with D perhaps matching TRBD1 (5 bases). From germline, CDR1 is KGHSH and CDR2 LQKENI. The CDR3 totals 13 residues. V was shortened by 6 bases and J by 5 bases, with 13 bases between the two germline ends. This CDR3 is CASSHATEYGYTF. CDR3 bases: TGTGCCAGCTCCCACGCGACAGAGTATGGCTACACCTTC.

The V gene is TRBV5-1, the J gene TRBJ2-1; 10 bases agree with TRBD1. The trim removed 4 bases at V and 8 bases at J, leaving 12 bases unmatched. Germline V gene lookup returns CDR1 SGHRS and CDR2 YFSETQ. The CDR3 loop spans 16 amino acids. The CDR3 DNA sequence: TGCGCCAGCAGCCCGTCTGGGACAGGGGTTTTGGATGAGCAGTTCTTC. It yields the protein CASSPSGTGVLDEQFF.

The table lists this clone with a few counts. The rearrangement links TRBV7-2 to TRBJ1-2; weak D call: TRBD1 (6 bases). V lost 0 bases and J lost 8, with 13 bases in between. Looked up from germline, CDR1 is SGHTA and CDR2 is FQGNSA. This CDR3 contains 14 residues. This CDR3 reads CASSLAGASRGYTF. The CDR3 coding sequence is TGTGCCAGCAGCTTAGCGGGGGCCAGCCGCGGCTACACCTTC.

J is TRBJ1-3 and V is TRBV28; D gene ambiguous. Trimming took off 8 bases at V and 0 bases at J, with 11 bases between the two ends. CDR3 length: 14 residues. Germline V gene lookup returns CDR1 MDHEN and CDR2 SYDVKM. The CDR3 loop reads CASQPHTSGNTIYF. DNA of the CDR3: TGTGCCAGCCAACCCCACACCTCTGGAAACACCATATATTTT.

The CDR3 spells CASSPDGNNQPQHF. As DNA, the CDR3 is TGTGCCAGCAGTCCTGACGGGAATAATCAGCCCCAGCATTTT. The chain joins TRBV6-5 to TRBJ1-5; unclear D gene. The CDR3 length is 14 residues. V was trimmed by 5 bases and J by 4 bases, leaving 12 bases between them. The germline V gene encodes CDR1 MNHEY and CDR2 SVGAGI.

This chain joins TRBV6-4 and TRBJ2-3; 11 nucleotides align to TRBD2. V gave up 0 bases and J gave up 3 bases; unmatched junction bases: 2. The CDR3 extends over 16 amino acids. CDR1 MRHNA and CDR2 SNTAGT come from the germline V gene. The CDR3 nucleotides are TGTGCCAGCAGTGACTCGACTAGCGGGGATACAGATACGCAGTATTTT. It translates to CASSDSTSGDTDTQYF.

The chain recombines TRBV28 with TRBJ2-7, with 10 bases that match TRBD2. The CDR3 consists of 19 residues. Unmatched junction bases numbered 20, after V lost 6 bases and J lost 3 bases. Germline assignment: CDR1 MDHEN and CDR2 SYDVKM. The CDR3 region has the DNA TGTGCCAGCAGCCCTTCAGACAGGGAACTAGCGGGGAGACGCTACGAGCAGTACTTC. Amino acid sequence: CASSPSDRELAGRRYEQYF.

In the case of this clone: An end of the junction differs from the germline gene, which may be a read error. The rearrangement uses TRBV7-7 and TRBJ2-3; tentative D call: TRBD1 (7 bases). Germline CDR1 reads SSHAT; CDR2 reads FNYEAQ (reference sequence). This CDR3 is built from 15 residues. The chain's CDR3 is CASSQGGTSTDTQYF. Here the CDR3 DNA reads TGTGCTAGCAGCCAGGGGGGCACGAGCACAGATACGCAGTATTTT.